The 16 T cell receptor beta chains in this list originate from one sample, sequenced in a study of blood T cells in healthy people across ages. Next came a second PCR, run for roughly 6 to 11 cycles, which used a sample-barcoded 5' primer along with a J-beta primer mix. TCRdb re-derived calls from the 5' RACE reads in MiXCR, one entry per CDR3 protein. The table has 700,000 or so distinct CDR3 sequences, about a fifth seen once. Sequenced sample: blood. Receptors originate from a man between 65 and 85 years old in good health.

This chain links TRBV7-2 with TRBJ2-5, with 7 bases fitting TRBD2. Germline CDR1 reads SGHTA; CDR2 reads FQGNSA. The CDR3 is 16 amino acids. The trim removed 0 bases at V and 4 bases at J, leaving 8 bases unmatched. CDR3 loop: CASSLAGRSGIETQYF. In nucleotides, the CDR3 is TGTGCCAGCAGCTTAGCCGGGCGAAGCGGGATAGAGACCCAGTACTTC. The whole variable domain, remainder taken from reference TRBV7-2 and TRBJ2-5, is GAGVSQSPSNKVTEKGKDVELRCDPISGHTALYWYRQSLGQGLEFLIYFQGNSAPDKSGLPSDRFSAERTGGSVSTLTIQRTQQEDSAVYLCASSLAGRSGIETQYFGPGTRLLVL.

This CDR3 is CSVGGTPGGLAKNIQYF. In DNA, the CDR3 is TGCAGCGTTGGGGGGACTCCCGGAGGGTTGGCCAAAAACATTCAGTACTTC. V is TRBV29-1 and J is TRBJ2-4, with D possibly being TRBD2 (6 bases). Germline values: CDR1 SQVTM, CDR2 ANQGSEA. The V end lost 4 bases, the J end lost 1 base, and 20 bases lay between the germline ends. This CDR3 has 17 residues.

This clonotype was counted between two and nine times. The J gene is TRBJ2-1, the V gene TRBV4-3; 13 bases are a match to TRBD2. This CDR3 comprises 17 residues. CDR1 and CDR2 (germline): LGHNA, YSLEER. V was clipped by 0 bases and J by 1 base; unmatched bases: 0. CDR3 coding DNA: TGCGCCAGCAGCCAAGAACTAGCGGGAGGGTCCTACAATGAGCAGTTCTTC. Amino acid sequence: CASSQELAGGSYNEQFF.

The chain uses TRBV2 and TRBJ2-7; tentatively, D is TRBD1 or TRBD2 (6 bases each). Trimming removed 0 bases at V and 0 bases at J, with 18 bases between. From germline, CDR1 is SNHLY and CDR2 FYNNEI. This CDR3 has 18 amino acids. The CDR3 sequence is CASSEALRGTHSSYEQYF. The CDR3 DNA reads TGTGCCAGCAGTGAAGCGCTTAGGGGGACTCACAGCTCCTACGAGCAGTACTTC.

To note about this clonotype: Without the conserved terminal phenylalanine or tryptophan, this CDR3 likely stems from a read error. The limits of the CDR3 on the DNA are not certain, so only TCRdb's listed CDR3 is given. The rearrangement joins TRBV21-1 to TRBJ2-5; no check of the table's D call, TRBD2, against the DNA was made. TRBV21-1 corresponds to a pseudogene. The CDR3 sequence runs 15 residues, both termini included. The CDR3 loop reads CASSKGQYGTAEQYV.

This clonotype was counted between two and nine times. The V and J genes are TRBV21-1 and TRBJ1-6. TRBV21-1 is a documented pseudogene. The CDR3 is made up of 23 amino acids. DNA for the CDR3: TGTGCCAGCAGAATAGGCCGGGAGGCCCCCCCCCAGCAGGGGAGCTCCTATAATTCACCCCTCCACTTT. It encodes CASRIGREAPPQQGSSYNSPLHF.

The chain combines TRBV3-1 with TRBJ2-5; D is unclear. The CDR3 contains 14 residues. Germline CDR1 reads LGHDT; CDR2 reads YNNKEL (reference sequence). Trimming cost V 0 bases and J 6 bases, with 11 bases left between them. CDR3 sequence reads: CASSQDLGVKTQYF. In DNA form, the CDR3 reads TGTGCCAGCAGCCAAGACCTTGGCGTTAAGACCCAGTACTTC.

This clonotype was found a few times. This chain uses TRBV5-5 with TRBJ2-3; 9 nucleotides match TRBD1. This CDR3 region has 14 residues. The J segment lost 1 base and the V segment lost 7 bases, leaving 4 bases of the junction unmatched. CDR1 is SGHKS, CDR2 YYEKEE, per germline (reference sequence). This CDR3 is CASGWDRGTDTQYF. The CDR3 nucleotides are TGTGCCAGCGGTTGGGACAGGGGCACAGATACGCAGTATTTT.

The table lists this clonotype with a few counts. V usage is TRBV27 and J usage is TRBJ2-7; 9 nucleotides line up with TRBD1. CDR3 size: 15 residues. Trimming removed 5 bases from V and 0 bases from J; junction bases left unmatched: 5. Germline CDR1 is MNHEY and CDR2 is SMNVEV (reference sequence). This CDR3 reads CASSQRDRASYEQYF. The CDR3 DNA follows: TGTGCCAGCAGTCAGCGGGACAGGGCCTCCTACGAGCAGTACTTC.

This clonotype was observed many times. The chain employs TRBV7-3 and TRBJ2-1; TRBD2 matches at 11 bases. V dropped 4 bases and J dropped 8; count of bases not matched to a gene: 7. The CDR3 is 15 amino acids. The germline V gene has CDR1 SGHTA and CDR2 FQGTGA. The CDR3 is CASSSVAGGGDEQFF. In DNA, the CDR3 is TGTGCCAGCAGCTCCGTAGCGGGAGGGGGGGATGAGCAGTTCTTC.

The rearrangement uses TRBV6-1 and TRBJ2-7; no firm D call. The V end was cut by 1 base, the J end by 0 bases, with 4 bases between. Germline lookup yields CDR1 MNHNS and CDR2 SASEGT. This CDR3 contains 13 residues. Here the CDR3 reads CASSEGGSYEQYF. DNA for the CDR3: TGTGCCAGCAGTGAAGGGGGCTCCTACGAGCAGTACTTC.

The chain is built from TRBV3-1 and TRBJ2-5, with 7 bases fitting TRBD2. The end of the DNA is better explained by TRBJ2-1, so the J call may be wrong. Germline V CDR1 and CDR2: LGHDT, YNNKEL (reference sequence). There are 14 residues in the CDR3. This CDR3 is CASSQERTSNEQFF. As DNA, the CDR3 is TGTGCCAGCAGCCAAGAGCGGACTAGCAATGAGCAGTTCTTC.

This clonotype was detected ten times or more. For the CDR3, the DNA is TGTGCCAGCCCTGGCGACCGGTTGAATGAAAAACTGTTTTTT. Protein sequence: CASPGDRLNEKLFF. The gene calls are TRBV27 and TRBJ1-4; D uncertain. CDR1 is MNHEY, CDR2 SMNVEV, per germline (reference sequence). V dropped 8 bases and J dropped 5 bases, with 15 bases sitting between them. The CDR3 extends over 14 amino acids.

This clonotype came up a few times. CDR3 sequence (DNA): TGTGCCAGCAGTTTGTTAGGGACGGGCTACACCTTC. Residues: CASSLLGTGYTF. The V call is TRBV12-3 or TRBV12-4, the J call TRBJ1-2; maybe TRBD1 (5 bases). Trimming removed 3 bases at V and 8 bases at J, with 10 bases between. The CDR3 sequence is 12 residues long.

The rearrangement joins TRBV12-3 or TRBV12-4 to TRBJ2-7; D uncertain. Trimming took off 3 bases at V and 5 bases at J, with 5 bases between the two ends. The CDR3 sequence is 11 residues long. Written as DNA, the CDR3 is TGTGCCAGCAGTTTGGCAAACGAGCAGTACTTC. Translated: CASSLANEQYF.

This clonotype was seen more than once but under ten times. The chain couples TRBV20-1 to TRBJ2-5, with 7 bases aligning to TRBD1. Trimming removed 4 bases from V and 2 bases from J; junction bases left unmatched: 10. Germline V gene data show CDR1 as DFQATT and CDR2 as SNEGSKA (reference sequence). The CDR3 is 15 amino acids. CDR3 region: CSAKQTGLPQETQYF. The CDR3 nucleotides are TGCAGTGCTAAACAGACAGGGCTACCTCAAGAGACCCAGTACTTC.